This T cell receptor beta chain was recovered during a study of Ad26.COV2.S vaccination and SARS-CoV-2 variants. Clones were read by immunoSEQ multiplex PCR, and TCRdb kept only the in-frame ones, dropping some. The sample lists about 350,000 clones, about 88% occurring once. The CDR3 consists of 14 residues. V shed 0 bases, J shed 7 bases, and the junction held 2 bases outside the gene matches. Treatment here: some 20 received Ad26.COV2.S at low or high dose, single or two shots; roughly 5 received placebo; per-sample allocation not given. Specimens were obtained on day 63 following the first vaccine or placebo injection. Vaccine was an Ad26 vector expressing Wuhan-strain SARS-CoV-2 spike.

The sequenced sample was peripheral blood, obtained in a trial of Ad26.COV2.S vaccine versus placebo. The clonotype was recovered from a person aged 18-65 years who received the Ad26.COV2.S COVID-19 vaccine or a placebo. The rearrangement joins TRBV5-3 to TRBJ1-5; 9 bases map to TRBD1. TRBV5-3 is an ORF for which the function is uncertain. CDR3 sequence reads: CARSLDRGHQPQHF. The CDR3 DNA follows: TGTGCCAGAAGCTTGGACAGGGGGCACCAGCCCCAGCATTTT.